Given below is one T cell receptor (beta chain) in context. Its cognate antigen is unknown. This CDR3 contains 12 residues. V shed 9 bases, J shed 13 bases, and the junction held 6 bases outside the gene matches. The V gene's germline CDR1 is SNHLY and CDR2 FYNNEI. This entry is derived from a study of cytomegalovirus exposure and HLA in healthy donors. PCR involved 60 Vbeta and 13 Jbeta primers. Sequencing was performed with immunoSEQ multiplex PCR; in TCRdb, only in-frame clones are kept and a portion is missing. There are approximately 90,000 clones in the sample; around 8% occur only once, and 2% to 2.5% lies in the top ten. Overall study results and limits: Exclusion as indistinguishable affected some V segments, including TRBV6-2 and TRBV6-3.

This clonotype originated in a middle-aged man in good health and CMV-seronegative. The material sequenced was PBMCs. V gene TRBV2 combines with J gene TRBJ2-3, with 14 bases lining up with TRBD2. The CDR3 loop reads CARRLAGGSKYF. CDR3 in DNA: TGTGCCAGGAGACTAGCGGGAGGGTCCAAGTATTTT.